Given below is one T cell receptor beta chain in context. This specimen comes from a study of blood T cell repertoires in COVID-19. The wider study: Samples representing acute and convalescent COVID-19 were sourced from the United States, Italy and Spain.

In the original workflow: Estimation of nucleated cell counts relied on the amplification of reference gene primers. The protocol was immunoSEQ multiplex PCR, while the TCRdb copy is restricted to in-frame clones and leaves out a portion. That table supplies the V and J calls and clone size; D and trimming were determined from the DNA. This sample has roughly 44,000 clones; approximately 90% occur once, and the top ten carry 13%. Trimming stripped 0 bases from V and 3 bases from J, with 5 bases between. This CDR3 spans 13 amino acids. Germline CDR1 reads MNHEY; CDR2 reads SVGAGI. Sequencing used peripheral blood. The sequence derives from an elderly man with acute or convalescent COVID-19. The chain uses TRBV6-5 and TRBJ1-1; the D is unclear. Here the CDR3 reads CASSYSRDTEAFF. The CDR3 coding sequence is TGTGCCAGCAGTTACTCGAGGGACACTGAAGCTTTCTTT.